One sample yielded the 4 T cell receptor beta chains listed below, sequenced in a study of cytomegalovirus exposure and HLA in healthy donors. The PCR used 60 Vbeta and 13 Jbeta primers. Data came from immunoSEQ multiplex PCR; TCRdb stores just in-frame clones and leaves some out. The table records about 200,000 clones, around 80% of them present only once. Sequencing was performed on PBMCs. The source is a girl aged 2 to 9 in good health and CMV-seronegative.

This clone showed up just a few times. The V gene is TRBV4-2, the J gene TRBJ1-4; D may be TRBD1 (5 bases). This CDR3 region has 15 residues. V dropped 0 bases and J dropped 7 bases, with 12 bases sitting between them. The V gene's germline CDR1 is LGHNA and CDR2 YNFKEQ. CDR3 sequence: CASSQDQGKSEKLFF. CDR3 sequence (DNA): TGTGCCAGCAGCCAAGATCAGGGTAAATCTGAAAAACTGTTTTTT.

J is TRBJ1-1 and V is TRBV4-3, with 7 positions matching TRBD1. Unmatched junction bases numbered 3, after V lost 0 bases and J lost 5 bases. The CDR3 consists of 14 residues. Germline-derived CDR1 and CDR2 are LGHNA and YSLEER. CDR3 nucleotide sequence: TGCGCCAGCAGCCAAGACCCACAGGGGACTGAAGCTTTCTTT. This encodes CASSQDPQGTEAFF.

The DNA of the CDR3 is TGTGCCAGCTCGCCCCAGGGCACTTTCTATGGCTACACCTTC. Translating it yields CASSPQGTFYGYTF. The chain links TRBV18 to TRBJ1-2, with a possible D match to TRBD1 (5 bases). CDR3 length: 14 residues. V was pared by 6 bases and J by 4 bases, with 15 bases between. Germline V gives CDR1 KGHSH, CDR2 LQKENI.

With respect to this clone: The sample contains more than one DNA sequence encoding this CDR3. J is TRBJ1-4 and V is TRBV30; possibly TRBD1 for D (6 bases). Germline V lookup: CDR1 GTSNPN, CDR2 SVGIG (reference sequence). Trimming pared 3 bases from V and 7 bases from J, leaving 9 bases between. The CDR3 runs 12 residues. The CDR3 here is CAWRQGREKLFF. CDR3 nucleotides: TGTGCCTGGAGACAGGGCCGTGAAAAACTGTTTTTT.